This is a list of T cell receptor beta chains from one sample in a study of CD8 T cells in ankylosing spondylitis. TCRdb itself ran the 5' RACE reads through MiXCR, one entry per CDR3 protein. The sample comprises 700,000 to 850,000 distinct CDR3 sequences, 12% of which are singletons, and 0.51% rests with the top ten. Sequenced: blood, either unsorted or a sorted T cell fraction (not recorded which). These receptors came from a male donor with ankylosing spondylitis. The CDR3 runs from the conserved cysteine through the conserved F or W. The order of the fields is D gene, V gene, J gene, CDR3 length, clone size, CDR3 protein, CDR3 DNA. D genes are given only for firm matches. A clone size is listed for some rows: how often the clone was seen (once, few, many), or a class if it is expanded.

.	TRBV20-1	TRBJ2-4	13	.	CSATRGGKNIQYF	TGCAGTGCCACCAGGGGTGGCAAAAACATTCAGTACTTC
TRBD1	TRBV10-1	TRBJ2-7	14	.	CASSPDRAVYEQYF	TGCGCCAGCAGCCCCGACAGGGCCGTCTACGAGCAGTACTTC
.	TRBV7-2	TRBJ2-7	15	.	CASSFDRFAVYEQYF	TGTGCCAGCAGCTTTGACAGGTTCGCGGTCTACGAGCAGTACTTC
.	TRBV20-1	TRBJ1-1	14	few	CSASYSPMNTEAFF	TGCAGTGCTAGCTACAGCCCTATGAACACTGAAGCTTTCTTT
TRBD1	TRBV20-1	TRBJ1-2	12	few	CTGGSGGYGYTF	TGCACCGGGGGATCAGGGGGCTATGGCTACACCTTC
.	TRBV11-2	TRBJ1-1	13	few	CASSLDWRTEAFF	TGTGCCAGCAGCTTAGATTGGCGCACTGAAGCTTTCTTT
.	TRBV29-1	TRBJ2-1	13	few	CSVGERAGNEQFF	TGCAGCGTCGGCGAGCGGGCCGGGAATGAGCAGTTCTTC
.	TRBV29-1	TRBJ2-7	13	many	CSVERLSGHEQYF	TGCAGCGTTGAACGGCTCTCGGGCCACGAGCAGTACTTC
.	TRBV3-1	TRBJ1-2	16	.	CASRAQGRRGYYGYTF	TGTGCCAGCCGGGCCCAAGGGCGACGTGGATACTATGGCTACACCTTC
.	TRBV7-8	TRBJ1-3	16	few	CASSLLQWGTGNTIYF	TGTGCCAGCAGCTTGCTCCAATGGGGTACTGGAAACACCATATATTTT
.	TRBV5-1	TRBJ2-5	15	many	CASSLAGTKQETQYF	TGCGCCAGCAGCTTGGCGGGGACGAAACAAGAGACCCAGTACTTC
TRBD1	TRBV18	TRBJ1-1	14	.	CASSTGGANTEAFF	TGTGCCAGCTCTACAGGGGGCGCGAACACTGAAGCTTTCTTT
.	TRBV5-1	TRBJ2-7	15	.	CASSLGPNRFYEQYF	TGCGCCAGCAGCTTGGGGCCGAATCGCTTCTACGAGCAGTACTTC
.	TRBV5-1	TRBJ2-5	14	many	CASSVSPFQETQYF	TGCGCCAGCAGCGTCTCCCCTTTCCAAGAGACCCAGTACTTC
TRBD2	TRBV10-3	TRBJ2-1	16	few	CAISGLSGGRESEQFF	TGTGCCATCAGTGGACTAAGCGGCGGGAGGGAAAGTGAGCAGTTCTTC
.	TRBV11-2	TRBJ2-7	14	few	CASSVVGRGNEQYF	TGTGCCAGCAGCGTAGTGGGCCGGGGGAACGAGCAGTACTTC
.	TRBV29-1	TRBJ2-2	14	many	CSVGGQYYTGELFF	TGCAGCGTTGGTGGACAGTATTACACCGGGGAGCTGTTTTTT
.	TRBV5-1	TRBJ2-2	15	.	CASTPGTYLTGELFF	TGCGCCAGCACCCCCGGGACATATCTCACCGGGGAGCTGTTTTTT
.	TRBV30	TRBJ1-2	13	many	CAWSLGASRGYTF	TGTGCCTGGAGTTTGGGGGCGTCGAGGGGCTACACCTTC
.	TRBV7-2	TRBJ1-5	13	.	CASSLRMGQPQHF	TGTGCCAGCAGCTTAAGGATGGGGCAGCCCCAGCATTTT
.	TRBV5-1	TRBJ2-5	15	.	CASSLVDGLQETQYF	TGCGCCAGCAGCCTGGTTGACGGGTTACAAGAGACCCAGTACTTC
.	TRBV5-1	TRBJ1-6	15	few	CASSLEQGNRAPLHF	TGCGCCAGCAGCTTGGAACAGGGAAATAGGGCACCCCTCCACTTT
.	TRBV24-1	TRBJ2-7	15	.	CATSDSSGSSRVQYF	TGTGCCACCAGTGACTCCTCAGGGTCCTCTCGGGTGCAGTACTTC
TRBD2	TRBV7-8	TRBJ2-5	14	few	CASSLLAGVQTQYF	TGTGCCAGCAGCTTACTAGCGGGGGTGCAGACCCAGTACTTC
TRBD2	TRBV12-3/TRBV12-4	TRBJ2-1	16	few	CASRLRTSGSYNEQFF	TGTGCCAGCAGATTAAGGACTAGCGGCTCCTACAATGAGCAGTTCTTC
TRBD2	TRBV7-2	TRBJ2-2	16	few	CASSSGTSGVSGELFF	TGTGCCAGCAGCTCCGGGACTAGCGGGGTATCAGGGGAGCTGTTTTTT
.	TRBV5-1	TRBJ2-1	15	.	CASSFGGLVHVEQFF	TGCGCCAGCAGCTTTGGGGGTTTGGTACATGTTGAGCAGTTCTTC
TRBD2	TRBV20-1	TRBJ2-2	14	.	CSVLTSGGTGELFF	TGCAGTGTTCTGACTAGCGGGGGCACCGGGGAGCTGTTTTTT
TRBD2	TRBV9	TRBJ2-7	16	few	CASSVAGRGGDYEQYF	TGTGCCAGCAGCGTAGCTGGGCGGGGGGGCGACTACGAGCAGTACTTC
.	TRBV30	TRBJ1-5	14	.	CAWESGVGNQPQHF	TGTGCCTGGGAATCGGGGGTAGGCAATCAGCCCCAGCATTTT
.	TRBV5-1	TRBJ2-7	15	.	CARSGGQETSYEQYF	TGCGCCCGCAGCGGGGGACAGGAGACCTCCTACGAGCAGTACTTC
.	TRBV5-1	TRBJ1-1	15	few	CASSLGGRWDTEAFF	TGCGCCAGCAGCTTGGGGGGCAGGTGGGACACTGAAGCTTTCTTT